A selection of T cell receptor beta chains follows, all from one sample in a study of blood T cell repertoires in COVID-19. Measured with immunoSEQ multiplex PCR; TCRdb has only the in-frame clones, and not every one. The table shows 110,000 or so clones, with about four fifths occurring only once. The sequenced sample consisted of peripheral blood. These receptors originate from an older woman with acute or convalescent COVID-19. The CDR3 runs from the conserved cysteine through the conserved F or W. D genes are given only for firm matches. The size of a clone is reported for some rows only, either as once, few or many, or as a class for expanded clones.

>-|TRBJ1-1|-|TRBV7-9
TGTGCCAGCAGCTTAACAGGTTTGAACACTGAAGCTTTCTTT
CASSLTGLNTEAFF
>-|TRBJ1-1|-|TRBV11-1
TGTGCCAGCAGCTTAGAGGTGGGAGCGAACACTGAAGCTTTCTTT
CASSLEVGANTEAFF
>-|TRBJ2-2|-|TRBV19
TGTGCCAGTGAGGGGGTATGGGCCGGGGAGCTGTTTTTT
CASEGVWAGELFF
>-|TRBJ1-2|-|TRBV5-1
TGCGCCAGCAGCTTGGTCGGTAATAGGGGATGGGCGACAAGCCAGAGCTATGGCTACACCTTC
CASSLVGNRGWATSQSYGYTF
>-|TRBJ1-2|-|TRBV5-6
TGTGCCAGCAGCTTGGCCGGCCGGGACTATGGCTACACCTTC
CASSLAGRDYGYTF
>TRBD2|TRBJ2-1|-|TRBV5-1
TGCGCCAGCAGCCGGGGACCCAGCGGGAGGGCGGGGAATGAGCAGTTCTTC
CASSRGPSGRAGNEQFF
>-|TRBJ1-2|-|TRBV6-6
TGTGCCAGCAGCTCTCCGATCGGGGATGGCTACACCTTC
CASSSPIGDGYTF
>-|TRBJ2-4|-|TRBV10-2
TGCGCCAGCAGTGAGAATGCCCCAGGGGCAGGAAACATTCAGTACTTC
CASSENAPGAGNIQYF
>-|TRBJ2-2|-|TRBV2
TGTGCCAGCAGGGGCGGGACCCTGAACACCGGGGAGCTGTTTTTT
CASRGGTLNTGELFF
>-|TRBJ1-1|-|TRBV5-1
TGCGCCAGCAGCTTCCTCCGGGGCCAGGGGATTAACACTGAAGCTTTCTTT
CASSFLRGQGINTEAFF
>TRBD1|TRBJ2-7|-|TRBV7-6
TGTGCCAGCAGCTTAGGACAGGGGGCCCGATACGAGCAGTACTTC
CASSLGQGARYEQYF
>TRBD2|TRBJ2-5|few|TRBV15
TGTGCCACCGCTGGAGACACGGGGCCGGGACTAGTCTCCCAAGAGACCCAGTACTTC
CATAGDTGPGLVSQETQYF
>TRBD2|TRBJ2-7|-|TRBV7-2
TGTGCCAGCAGCTGGGCTAGCGGGGGGTCCTACGAGCAGTACTTC
CASSWASGGSYEQYF
>-|TRBJ1-1|-|TRBV6-5
TGTGCCAGCAGGAACCAGGGTACTGAAGCTTTCTTT
CASRNQGTEAFF
>-|TRBJ1-6|-|TRBV7-2
TGTGCCAGCAGCTTAGAAGCCTATTCACCCCTCCACTTT
CASSLEAYSPLHF
>-|TRBJ1-6|-|TRBV4-3
TGCGCCAGCAGCCAGGACAACTCCTATAATTCACCCCTCCACTTT
CASSQDNSYNSPLHF
>TRBD1|TRBJ2-2|-|TRBV10-2
TGCGCCAGCAGTGGGAGTAGACAGGGGGTTAACACCGGGGAGCTGTTTTTT
CASSGSRQGVNTGELFF
>TRBD1|TRBJ2-1|-|TRBV10-3
TGTGCCATCAGTGCGGGGACAGGGGAATACAATGAGCAGTTCTTC
CAISAGTGEYNEQFF
>TRBD1|TRBJ1-2|-|TRBV5-1
TGCGCCAGCAGCTTTACTCCGGGACAGGGGGCGATTTTAGACGGCTACACCTTC
CASSFTPGQGAILDGYTF
>-|TRBJ1-5|-|TRBV11-2
TGTGCCAGCAGCTTAGGGGAGAATCAGCCCCAGCATTTT
CASSLGENQPQHF
>-|TRBJ1-2|-|TRBV4-1
TGCGCCAGCAGCCAAGATTCAAGGACACCAAACTATGGCTACACCTTC
CASSQDSRTPNYGYTF
>TRBD2|TRBJ2-1|-|TRBV7-9
TGTGCCAGCAGCTTAAGGACTAGCGGGAGCAATGAGCAGTTCTTC
CASSLRTSGSNEQFF